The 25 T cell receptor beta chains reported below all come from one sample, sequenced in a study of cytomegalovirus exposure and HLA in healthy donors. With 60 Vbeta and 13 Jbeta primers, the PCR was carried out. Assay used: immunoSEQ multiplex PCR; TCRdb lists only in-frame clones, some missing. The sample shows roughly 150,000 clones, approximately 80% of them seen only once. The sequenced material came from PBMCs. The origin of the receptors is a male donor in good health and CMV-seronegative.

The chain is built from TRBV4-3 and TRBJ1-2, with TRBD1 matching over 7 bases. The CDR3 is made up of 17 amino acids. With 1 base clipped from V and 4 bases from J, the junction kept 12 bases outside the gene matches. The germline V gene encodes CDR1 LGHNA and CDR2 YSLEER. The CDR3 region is CASSQVLTGTARYGYTF. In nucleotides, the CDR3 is TGCGCCAGCAGCCAAGTGCTGACCGGGACAGCGCGCTATGGCTACACCTTC.

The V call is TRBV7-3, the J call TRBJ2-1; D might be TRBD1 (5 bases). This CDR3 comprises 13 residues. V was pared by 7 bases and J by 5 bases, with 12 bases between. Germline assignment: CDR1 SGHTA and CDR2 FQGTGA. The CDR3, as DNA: TGTGCCAGCAAATCCGACAGTCACAATGAGCAGTTCTTC. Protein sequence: CASKSDSHNEQFF.

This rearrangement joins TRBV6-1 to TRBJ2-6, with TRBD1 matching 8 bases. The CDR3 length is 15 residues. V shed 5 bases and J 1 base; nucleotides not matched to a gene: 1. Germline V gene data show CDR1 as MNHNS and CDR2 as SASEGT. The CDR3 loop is CASSTGGSGANVLTF. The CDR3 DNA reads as TGTGCCAGCAGTACAGGGGGTTCTGGGGCCAACGTCCTGACTTTC.

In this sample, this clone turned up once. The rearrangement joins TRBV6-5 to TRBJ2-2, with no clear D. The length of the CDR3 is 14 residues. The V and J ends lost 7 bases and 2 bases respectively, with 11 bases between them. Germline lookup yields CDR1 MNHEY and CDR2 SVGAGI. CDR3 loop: CASNPATNTGELFF. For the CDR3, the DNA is TGTGCCAGCAACCCGGCGACTAACACCGGGGAGCTGTTTTTT.

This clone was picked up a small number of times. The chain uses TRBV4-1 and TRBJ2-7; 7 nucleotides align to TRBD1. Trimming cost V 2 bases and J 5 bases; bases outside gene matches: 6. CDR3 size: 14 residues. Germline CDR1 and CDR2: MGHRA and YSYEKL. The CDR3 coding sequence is TGCGCCAGCAGCCAACGTGGACAGGCGAACGAGCAGTACTTC. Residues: CASSQRGQANEQYF.

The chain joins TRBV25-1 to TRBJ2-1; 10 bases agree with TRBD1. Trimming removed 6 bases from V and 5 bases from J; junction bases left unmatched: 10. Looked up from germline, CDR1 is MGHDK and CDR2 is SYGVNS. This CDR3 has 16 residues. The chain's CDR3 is CASSPSRTGGNNEQFF. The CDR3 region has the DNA TGTGCCAGCAGCCCCTCAAGGACAGGGGGGAACAATGAGCAGTTCTTC. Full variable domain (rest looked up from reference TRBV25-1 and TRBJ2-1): EADIYQTPRYLVIGTGKKITLECSQTMGHDKMYWYQQDPGMELHLIHYSYGVNSTEKGDLSSESTVSRIRTEHFPLTLESARPSHTSQYLCASSPSRTGGNNEQFFGPGTRLTVL.

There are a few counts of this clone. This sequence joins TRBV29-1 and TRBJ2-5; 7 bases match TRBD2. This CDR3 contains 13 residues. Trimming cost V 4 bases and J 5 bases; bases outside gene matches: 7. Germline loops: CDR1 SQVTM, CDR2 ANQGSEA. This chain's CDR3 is CSVVVAGSETQYF. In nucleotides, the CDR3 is TGCAGCGTTGTTGTAGCGGGTTCGGAGACCCAGTACTTC.

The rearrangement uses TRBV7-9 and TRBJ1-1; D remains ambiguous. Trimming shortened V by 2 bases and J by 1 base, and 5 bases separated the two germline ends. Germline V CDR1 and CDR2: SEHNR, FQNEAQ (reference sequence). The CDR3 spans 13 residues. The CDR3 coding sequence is TGTGCCAGCAGCTTACAGGAGAACACTGAAGCTTTCTTT. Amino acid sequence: CASSLQENTEAFF.

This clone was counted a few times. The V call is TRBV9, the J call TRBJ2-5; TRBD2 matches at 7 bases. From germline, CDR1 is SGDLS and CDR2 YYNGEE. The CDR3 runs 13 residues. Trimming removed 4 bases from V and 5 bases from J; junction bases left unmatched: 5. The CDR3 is CASSMGLTETQYF. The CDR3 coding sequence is TGTGCCAGCAGCATGGGACTAACGGAGACCCAGTACTTC.

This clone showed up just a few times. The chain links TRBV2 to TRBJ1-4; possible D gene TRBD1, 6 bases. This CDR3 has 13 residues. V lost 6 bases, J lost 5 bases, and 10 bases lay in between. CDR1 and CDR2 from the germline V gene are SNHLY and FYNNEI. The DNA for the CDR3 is TGTGCCAGCAGGGACAGCCGAAATGAAAAACTGTTTTTT. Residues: CASRDSRNEKLFF.

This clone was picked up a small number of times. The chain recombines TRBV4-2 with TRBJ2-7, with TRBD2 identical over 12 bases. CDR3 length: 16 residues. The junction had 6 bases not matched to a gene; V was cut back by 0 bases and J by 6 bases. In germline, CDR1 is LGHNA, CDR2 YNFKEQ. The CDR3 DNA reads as TGTGCCAGCAGCCAAGATCCTAGCGGGGGGGCGGGCGAGCAGTACTTC. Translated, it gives CASSQDPSGGAGEQYF.

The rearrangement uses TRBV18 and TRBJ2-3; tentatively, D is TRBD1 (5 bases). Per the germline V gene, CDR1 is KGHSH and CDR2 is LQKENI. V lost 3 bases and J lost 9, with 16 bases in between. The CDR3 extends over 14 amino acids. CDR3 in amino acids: CASSPSRVQGTQYF. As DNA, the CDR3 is TGTGCCAGCTCACCTTCTCGAGTTCAGGGCACGCAGTATTTT.

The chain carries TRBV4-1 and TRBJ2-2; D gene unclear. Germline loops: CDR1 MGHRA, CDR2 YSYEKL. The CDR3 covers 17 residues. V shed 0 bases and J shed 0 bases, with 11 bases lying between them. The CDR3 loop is CASSQDRVLTNTGELFF. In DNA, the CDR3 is TGCGCCAGCAGCCAAGATCGGGTCCTTACGAACACCGGGGAGCTGTTTTTT.

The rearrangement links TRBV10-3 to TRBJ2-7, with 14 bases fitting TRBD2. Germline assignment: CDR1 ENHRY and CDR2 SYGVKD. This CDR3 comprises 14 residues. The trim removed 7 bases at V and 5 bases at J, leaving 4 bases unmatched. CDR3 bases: TGTGCCATCAACTCGGGACTAGCGGGAGACGAGCAGTACTTC. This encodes CAINSGLAGDEQYF.

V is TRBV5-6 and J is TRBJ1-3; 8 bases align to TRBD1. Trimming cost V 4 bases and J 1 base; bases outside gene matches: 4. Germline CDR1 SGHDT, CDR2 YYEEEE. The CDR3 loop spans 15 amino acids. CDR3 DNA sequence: TGTGCCAGCAGCGTGGACAGGGCGTCTGGAAACACCATATATTTT. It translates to CASSVDRASGNTIYF.

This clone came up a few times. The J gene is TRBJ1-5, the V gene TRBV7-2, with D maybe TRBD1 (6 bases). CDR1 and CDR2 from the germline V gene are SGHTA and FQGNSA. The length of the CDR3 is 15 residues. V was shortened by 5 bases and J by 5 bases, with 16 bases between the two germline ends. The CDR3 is CASSQGGGRDQPQHF. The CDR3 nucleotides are TGTGCCAGCAGCCAAGGCGGGGGGCGAGATCAGCCCCAGCATTTT.

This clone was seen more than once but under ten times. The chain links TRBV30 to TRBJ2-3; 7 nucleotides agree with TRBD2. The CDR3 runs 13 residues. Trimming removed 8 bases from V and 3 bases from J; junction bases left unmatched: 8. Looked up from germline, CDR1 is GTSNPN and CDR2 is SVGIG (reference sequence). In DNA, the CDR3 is TGTGCCCGTGGGGGAGGGCCTACAGATACGCAGTATTTT. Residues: CARGGGPTDTQYF.

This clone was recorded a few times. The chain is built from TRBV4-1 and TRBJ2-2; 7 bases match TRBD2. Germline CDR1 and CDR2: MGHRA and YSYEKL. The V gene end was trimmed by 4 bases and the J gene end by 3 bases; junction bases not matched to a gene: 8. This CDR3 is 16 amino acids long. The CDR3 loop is CASSPLVGGDTGELFF. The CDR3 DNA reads TGCGCCAGCAGCCCGCTCGTGGGGGGGGACACCGGGGAGCTGTTTTTT.

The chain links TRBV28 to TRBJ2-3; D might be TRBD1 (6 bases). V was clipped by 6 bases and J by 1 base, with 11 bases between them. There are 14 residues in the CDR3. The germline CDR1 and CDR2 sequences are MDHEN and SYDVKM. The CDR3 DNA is TGTGCCAGCAGGACCCAGGGGCGCACAGATACGCAGTATTTT. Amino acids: CASRTQGRTDTQYF. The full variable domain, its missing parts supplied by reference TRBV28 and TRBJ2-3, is DVKVTQSSRYLVKRTGEKVFLECVQDMDHENMFWYRQDPGLGLRLIYFSYDVKMKEKGDIPEGYSVSREKKERFSLILESASTNQTSMYLCASRTQGRTDTQYFGPGTRLTVL.

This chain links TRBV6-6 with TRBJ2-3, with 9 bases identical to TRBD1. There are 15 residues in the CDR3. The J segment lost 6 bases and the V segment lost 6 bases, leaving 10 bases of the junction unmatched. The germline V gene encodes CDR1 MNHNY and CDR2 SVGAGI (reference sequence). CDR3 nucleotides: TGTGCCAGCAGAGGGACAGGGAAGGCGAGTGATACGCAGTATTTT. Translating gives CASRGTGKASDTQYF.

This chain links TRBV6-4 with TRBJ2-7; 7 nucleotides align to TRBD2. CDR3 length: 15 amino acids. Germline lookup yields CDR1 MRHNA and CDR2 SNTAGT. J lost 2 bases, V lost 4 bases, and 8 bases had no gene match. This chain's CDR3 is CASSVREGKTYEQYF. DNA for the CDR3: TGTGCCAGCAGTGTCAGGGAGGGGAAAACCTACGAGCAGTACTTC.

CDR3: CASSTISGDNEQFF. The CDR3 DNA reads as TGTGCCAGCAGTACCATTAGCGGTGACAATGAGCAGTTCTTC. J is TRBJ2-1 and V is TRBV28; tentative D call: TRBD2 (6 bases). This CDR3 comprises 14 residues. V gave up 5 bases and J gave up 5 bases, with 13 bases separating them. CDR1 and CDR2 (germline): MDHEN, SYDVKM.

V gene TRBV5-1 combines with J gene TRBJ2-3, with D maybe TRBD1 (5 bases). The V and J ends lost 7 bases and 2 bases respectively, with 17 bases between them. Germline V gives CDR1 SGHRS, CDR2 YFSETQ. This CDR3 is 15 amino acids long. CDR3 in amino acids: CASLPGQELTDTQYF. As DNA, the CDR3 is TGCGCCAGCCTGCCAGGGCAGGAGCTCACAGATACGCAGTATTTT.

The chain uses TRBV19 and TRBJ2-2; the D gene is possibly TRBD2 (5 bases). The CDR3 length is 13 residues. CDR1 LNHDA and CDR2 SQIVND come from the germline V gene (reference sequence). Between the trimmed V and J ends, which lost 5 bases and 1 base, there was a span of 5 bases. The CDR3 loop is CASSEGNTGELFF. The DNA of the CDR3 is TGTGCCAGTAGTGAGGGGAACACCGGGGAGCTGTTTTTT.

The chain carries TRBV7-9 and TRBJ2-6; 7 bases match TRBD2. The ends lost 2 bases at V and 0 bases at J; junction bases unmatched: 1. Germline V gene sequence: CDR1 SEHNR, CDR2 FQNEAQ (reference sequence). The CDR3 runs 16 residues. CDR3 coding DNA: TGTGCCAGCAGCTTACGGGGGGACTCTGGGGCCAACGTCCTGACTTTC. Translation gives CASSLRGDSGANVLTF.